This paragraph reports one T cell receptor beta chain. This sample is part of a study of blood T cell repertoires in COVID-19. The wider study: In each case, the material was cDNA or gDNA derived from T cells, B-cell-depleted T cells, or PBMCs.

Ages ranged from about 18 to 100 years, with residence in around 24 US areas. Two negative PCRs, clearance, or symptom resolution were required of recovered Cohort 3 donors. Per the original data handling: Scientists estimated how many nucleated cells there were by amplifying reference gene primers. The data were produced by immunoSEQ multiplex PCR, yet TCRdb's version contains in-frame clones alone and is incomplete. The V and J calls and clone size were taken over from that table, and D and trimming were inferred from the DNA. Among about 220,000 clones listed, roughly 90% were seen once. The sequenced material came from PBMCs or T cells enriched from blood (not recorded which). This TCR came from a woman in her 30s who had recovered from COVID-19.

DNA for the CDR3: TGCAGCGCCGATATCACTAGCGGGGGCCCTAGCACAGATACGCAGTATTTT. It encodes CSADITSGGPSTDTQYF. V is TRBV29-1 and J is TRBJ2-3; 11 bases are shared with TRBD2. In germline, CDR1 is SQVTM, CDR2 ANQGSEA. CDR3 size: 17 residues. J gave up 0 bases and V 7 bases, and 12 bases lay outside the gene matches.